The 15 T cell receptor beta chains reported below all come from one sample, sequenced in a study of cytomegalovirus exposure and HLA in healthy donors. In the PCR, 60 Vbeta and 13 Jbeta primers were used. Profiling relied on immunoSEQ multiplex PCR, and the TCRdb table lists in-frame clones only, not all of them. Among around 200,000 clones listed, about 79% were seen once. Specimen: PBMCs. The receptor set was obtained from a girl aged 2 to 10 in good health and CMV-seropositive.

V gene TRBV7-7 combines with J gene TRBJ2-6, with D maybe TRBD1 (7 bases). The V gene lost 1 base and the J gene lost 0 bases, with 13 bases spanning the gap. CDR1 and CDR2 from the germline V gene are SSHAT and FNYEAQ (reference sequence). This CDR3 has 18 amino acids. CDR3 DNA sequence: TGTGCCAGCAGCTTAGGGGCAGGGGGGATCTCTGGGGCCAACGTCCTGACTTTC. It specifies CASSLGAGGISGANVLTF.

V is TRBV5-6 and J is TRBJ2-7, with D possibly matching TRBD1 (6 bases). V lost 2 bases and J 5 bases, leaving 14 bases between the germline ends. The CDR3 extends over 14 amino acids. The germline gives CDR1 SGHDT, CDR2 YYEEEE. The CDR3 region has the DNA TGTGCCAGCAGCTTTGGCCAGGGGTACAACGAGCAGTACTTC. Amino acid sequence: CASSFGQGYNEQYF.

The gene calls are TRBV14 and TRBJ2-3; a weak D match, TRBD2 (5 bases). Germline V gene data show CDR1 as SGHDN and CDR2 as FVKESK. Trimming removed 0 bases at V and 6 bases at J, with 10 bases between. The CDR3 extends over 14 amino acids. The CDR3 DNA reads TGTGCCAGCAGCCAAGAGCTAACTAGGGATACGCAGTATTTT. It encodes CASSQELTRDTQYF.

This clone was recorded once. CDR3 DNA sequence: TGTGCCATCAGTTTCAGGAAGGAAGTTGGCGAGCAGTACTTC. Translated, it gives CAISFRKEVGEQYF. This chain connects TRBV10-3 to TRBJ2-7; no firm D call. Germline loops: CDR1 ENHRY, CDR2 SYGVKD. This CDR3 comprises 14 residues. Trimming stripped 5 bases from V and 6 bases from J, with 17 bases between.

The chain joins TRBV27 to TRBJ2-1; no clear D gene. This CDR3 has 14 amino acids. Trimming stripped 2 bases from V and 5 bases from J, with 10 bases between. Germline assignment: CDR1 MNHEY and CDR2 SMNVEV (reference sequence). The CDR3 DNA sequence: TGTGCCAGCAGTTTAATAAGTAGAGACAATGAGCAGTTCTTC. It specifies CASSLISRDNEQFF.

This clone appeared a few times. The CDR3 DNA sequence: TGTGCCAGCAGTTTCAGTGGAGGGGTCTCCTACGAGCAGTACTTC. It encodes CASSFSGGVSYEQYF. The rearrangement uses TRBV28 and TRBJ2-7; weak D call: TRBD2 (6 bases). Germline loops: CDR1 MDHEN, CDR2 SYDVKM. This CDR3 spans 15 amino acids. Trimming removed 3 bases at V and 0 bases at J, with 12 bases between.

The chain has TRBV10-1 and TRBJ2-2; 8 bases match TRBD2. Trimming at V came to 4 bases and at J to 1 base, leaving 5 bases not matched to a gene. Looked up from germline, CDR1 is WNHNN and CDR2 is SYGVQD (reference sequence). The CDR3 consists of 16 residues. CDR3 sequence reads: CASSAGGAENTGELFF. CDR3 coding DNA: TGCGCCAGCAGTGCGGGAGGGGCCGAGAACACCGGGGAGCTGTTTTTT.

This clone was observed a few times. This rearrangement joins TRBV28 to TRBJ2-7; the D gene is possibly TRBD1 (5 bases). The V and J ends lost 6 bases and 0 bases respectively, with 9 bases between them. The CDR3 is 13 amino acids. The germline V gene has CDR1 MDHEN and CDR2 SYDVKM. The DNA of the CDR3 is TGTGCCAGCAGGTTTGACAGCTCCTACGAGCAGTACTTC. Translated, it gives CASRFDSSYEQYF.

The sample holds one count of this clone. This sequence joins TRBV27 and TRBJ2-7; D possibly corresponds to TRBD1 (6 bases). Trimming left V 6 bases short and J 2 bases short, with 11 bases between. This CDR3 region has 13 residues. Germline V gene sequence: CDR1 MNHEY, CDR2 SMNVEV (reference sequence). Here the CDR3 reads CASSRRGPYEQYF. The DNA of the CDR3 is TGTGCCAGCAGCCGCAGGGGACCCTACGAGCAGTACTTC.

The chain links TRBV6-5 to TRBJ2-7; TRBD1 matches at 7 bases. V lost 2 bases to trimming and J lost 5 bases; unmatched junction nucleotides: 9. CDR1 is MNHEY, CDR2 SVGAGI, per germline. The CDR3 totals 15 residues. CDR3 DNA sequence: TGTGCCAGCAGTTACGAGACTACAGGGGTCAACGAGCAGTACTTC. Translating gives CASSYETTGVNEQYF.

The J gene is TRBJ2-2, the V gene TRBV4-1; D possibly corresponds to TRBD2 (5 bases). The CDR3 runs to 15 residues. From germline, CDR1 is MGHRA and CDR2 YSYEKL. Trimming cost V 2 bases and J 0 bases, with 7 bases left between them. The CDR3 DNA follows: TGCGCCAGCAGCCAACTCGGGGCGAACACCGGGGAGCTGTTTTTT. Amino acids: CASSQLGANTGELFF.

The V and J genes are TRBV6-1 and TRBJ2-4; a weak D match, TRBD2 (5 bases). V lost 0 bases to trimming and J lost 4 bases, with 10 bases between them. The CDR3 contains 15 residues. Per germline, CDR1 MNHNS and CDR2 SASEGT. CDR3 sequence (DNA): TGTGCCAGCAGTGAAGCGGTCCAGCGGAAAAACATTCAGTACTTC. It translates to CASSEAVQRKNIQYF.

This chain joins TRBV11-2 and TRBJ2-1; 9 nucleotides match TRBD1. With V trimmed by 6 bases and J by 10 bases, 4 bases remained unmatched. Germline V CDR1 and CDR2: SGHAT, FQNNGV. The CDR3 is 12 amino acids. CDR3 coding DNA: TGTGCCAGCAGACAGGGGGCTCGGGAGCAGTTCTTC. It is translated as CASRQGAREQFF.

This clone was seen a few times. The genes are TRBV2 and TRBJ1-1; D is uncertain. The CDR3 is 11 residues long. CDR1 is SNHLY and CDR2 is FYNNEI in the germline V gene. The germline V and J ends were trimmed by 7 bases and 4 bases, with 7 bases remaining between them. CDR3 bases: TGTGCCAGCAAGCGAGGCACTGAAGCTTTCTTT. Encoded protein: CASKRGTEAFF. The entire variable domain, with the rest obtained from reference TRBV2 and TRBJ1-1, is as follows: EPEVTQTPSHQVTQMGQEVILRCVPISNHLYFYWYRQILGQKVEFLVSFYNNEISEKSEIFDDQFSVERPDGSNFTLKIRSTKLEDSAMYFCASKRGTEAFFGQGTRLTVV.

In DNA form, the CDR3 reads TGCGCCAGCAGCGCAATCGGGCTAGCGGAGACATACGAGCAGTACTTC. Encoded protein: CASSAIGLAETYEQYF. The chain couples TRBV4-1 to TRBJ2-7; 7 bases map to TRBD2. Germline V CDR1 and CDR2: MGHRA, YSYEKL. V dropped 5 bases and J dropped 4; count of bases not matched to a gene: 14. The length of the CDR3 is 16 residues.